Listed below are T cell receptor beta chains from one sample, sequenced in a study of cytomegalovirus exposure and HLA in healthy donors. Data came from immunoSEQ multiplex PCR; TCRdb stores just in-frame clones and leaves some out. The sample lists 80,000 to 100,000 clones; 80% to 85% were seen once. Source material: PBMCs. Source of these receptors: a man between 40 and 49 years old in good health and CMV-seronegative. Each CDR3 is given with its conserved first and last residue. The D gene is left open where the match is weak. For some rows the clone size is stated as once, few or many, or as a class when expanded; others skip it.

j_call | d_call | clone_size | v_call | cdr3_aa | cdr3_nt
TRBJ1-2 | . | . | TRBV7-9 | CASSTTVVGRGYTF | TGTGCCAGCAGCACGACAGTCGTTGGGCGGGGCTACACCTTC
TRBJ1-1 | . | . | TRBV6-1 | CASRTGNERSEAFF | TGTGCCAGCAGGACAGGTAATGAACGAAGTGAAGCTTTCTTT
TRBJ1-2 | . | once | TRBV7-9 | CASSPPDSNYGYTF | TGTGCCAGCAGCCCTCCGGACAGCAACTATGGCTACACCTTC
TRBJ2-3 | . | . | TRBV19 | CASSKRRQVTSTDTQYF | TGTGCCAGTAGTAAACGGAGGCAGGTGACTAGCACAGATACGCAGTATTTT
TRBJ1-4 | . | . | TRBV19 | CASRAGTDMKNCFF | TGTGCCAGTAGGGCCGGGACTGATATGAAAAACTGCTTTTTT
TRBJ2-7 | . | . | TRBV5-4 | CASSVSPLNYEQYF | TGTGCCAGCAGCGTGTCCCCCTTAAACTACGAGCAGTACTTC
TRBJ2-7 | . | . | TRBV5-8 | CASSLAAGRYEQYF | TGTGCCAGCAGCTTAGCCGCAGGGCGCTACGAGCAGTACTTC
TRBJ1-2 | TRBD1 | . | TRBV11-2 | CASSLASRDREWSRGYTF | TGTGCCAGCAGCTTGGCCTCCCGGGACAGGGAATGGTCACGGGGCTACACCTTC
TRBJ1-1 | . | . | TRBV19 | CASSIDRDTEAFF | TGTGCCAGTAGTATAGATCGGGACACTGAAGCTTTCTTT
TRBJ1-3 | . | . | TRBV4-3 | CASSQGHASGNTIYF | TGCGCCAGCAGCCAAGGACATGCCTCTGGAAACACCATATATTTT
TRBJ1-1 | . | few | TRBV2 | CASTTSNTEAFF | TGTGCCAGCACTACTTCGAACACTGAAGCTTTCTTT
TRBJ1-1 | TRBD1 | . | TRBV12-5 | CASGLVHGDRNTEAFF | TGTGCTAGTGGTTTGGTCCATGGGGACAGGAACACTGAAGCTTTCTTT
TRBJ2-5 | . | few | TRBV28 | CASSQTRSGETQYF | TGTGCCAGCAGTCAGACTAGATCGGGGGAGACCCAGTACTTC
TRBJ2-7 | TRBD1 | once | TRBV4-3 | CASSQKDRGTYEQYF | TGCGCCAGCAGCCAAAAAGACAGGGGGACCTACGAGCAGTACTTC
TRBJ1-4 | TRBD1 | . | TRBV5-5 | CASRSVGQPNEKLFF | TGTGCCAGCAGATCCGTGGGACAGCCGAATGAAAAACTGTTTTTT
TRBJ2-3 | TRBD1 | few | TRBV5-4 | CASSLPGQGAADTQYF | TGTGCCAGCAGCCTCCCGGGACAGGGGGCGGCAGATACGCAGTATTTT
TRBJ2-5 | TRBD1 | . | TRBV2 | CASSARTGGGETQYF | TGTGCCAGCAGTGCTAGGACAGGGGGTGGGGAGACCCAGTACTTC
TRBJ2-2 | . | . | TRBV7-2 | CASRKTGPGELFF | TGTGCCAGCAGGAAGACAGGCCCCGGGGAGCTGTTTTTT
TRBJ1-4 | TRBD1 | once | TRBV2 | CASSGQGQGITTNEKLFF | TGTGCCAGCAGTGGCCAGGGACAGGGGATAACAACTAATGAAAAACTGTTTTTT
TRBJ1-4 | . | . | TRBV7-9 | CASSLETISTNEKLFF | TGTGCCAGCAGCTTGGAGACTATCTCAACTAATGAAAAACTGTTTTTT
TRBJ1-2 | . | . | TRBV4-1 | CASSQVAQAGGYTF | TGCGCCAGCAGCCAAGTAGCACAGGCTGGGGGCTACACCTTC
TRBJ2-3 | TRBD1 | . | TRBV29-1 | CSVRTGGTDTQYF | TGCAGCGTTAGGACAGGGGGCACAGATACGCAGTATTTT
TRBJ1-3 | . | . | TRBV19 | CASSISGSHSGNTIYF | TGTGCCAGTAGTATATCGGGGTCCCACTCTGGAAACACCATATATTTT
TRBJ1-1 | TRBD1 | once | TRBV7-3 | CASSPKNRGSTEAFF | TGTGCCAGCAGCCCGAAGAACAGGGGTAGCACTGAAGCTTTCTTT
TRBJ1-4 | TRBD1 | once | TRBV11-2 | CASSFGPGGIEKLFF | TGTGCCAGCAGCTTCGGACCAGGGGGAATTGAAAAACTGTTTTTT
TRBJ2-3 | TRBD2 | . | TRBV5-8 | CASSPGTRSTDTQYF | TGTGCCAGCAGCCCCGGGACTAGAAGCACAGATACGCAGTATTTT
TRBJ2-7 | TRBD1 | . | TRBV7-2 | CASSLDGTGVDEQYF | TGTGCCAGCAGCTTAGACGGGACAGGGGTCGACGAGCAGTACTTC
TRBJ2-2 | TRBD2 | . | TRBV6-5 | CASSYGAGANTGELFF | TGTGCCAGCAGTTACGGGGCGGGGGCGAACACCGGGGAGCTGTTTTTT
TRBJ1-2 | . | few | TRBV27 | CASSLWAGRGYTF | TGTGCCAGCAGTTTATGGGCAGGGCGGGGCTACACCTTC
TRBJ2-3 | . | . | TRBV2 | CASSFDRSLTDTQYF | TGTGCCAGCAGTTTTGACAGGTCCCTGACAGATACGCAGTATTTT
TRBJ1-1 | . | . | TRBV5-5 | CASSLRVGNTEAFF | TGTGCCAGCAGCTTGCGGGTTGGGAACACTGAAGCTTTCTTT
TRBJ2-1 | . | . | TRBV13 | CASSLSGSSYNEQFF | TGTGCCAGCAGCTTGTCGGGGAGCTCCTACAATGAGCAGTTCTTC
TRBJ1-1 | . | . | TRBV4-2 | CASSQESTEAFF | TGTGCCAGCAGCCAAGAGAGCACTGAAGCTTTCTTT
TRBJ1-2 | . | . | TRBV28 | CASSPLDRDFYGYTF | TGTGCCAGCAGTCCCCTGGACAGAGATTTCTATGGCTACACCTTC
TRBJ1-6 | TRBD1 | . | TRBV5-4 | CASSLVAGGNSPLHF | TGTGCCAGCAGCTTGGTGGCAGGGGGTAATTCACCCCTCCACTTT